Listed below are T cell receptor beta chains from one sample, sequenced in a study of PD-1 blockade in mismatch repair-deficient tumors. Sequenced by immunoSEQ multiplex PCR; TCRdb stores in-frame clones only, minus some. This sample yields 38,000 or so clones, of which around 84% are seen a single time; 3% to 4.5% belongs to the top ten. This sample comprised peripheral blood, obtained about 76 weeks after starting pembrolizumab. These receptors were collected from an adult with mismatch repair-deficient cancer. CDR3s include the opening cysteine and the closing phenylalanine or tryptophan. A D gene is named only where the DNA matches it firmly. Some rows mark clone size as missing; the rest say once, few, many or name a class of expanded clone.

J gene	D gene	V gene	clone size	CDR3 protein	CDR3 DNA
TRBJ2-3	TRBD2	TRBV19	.	CASSIDRASGKSTDTQYF	TGTGCCAGTAGTATAGATCGGGCTAGCGGGAAGAGCACAGATACGCAGTATTTT
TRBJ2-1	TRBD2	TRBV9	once	CASSVRAGGLNEQFF	TGTGCCAGCAGCGTAAGAGCGGGAGGCCTCAATGAGCAGTTCTTC
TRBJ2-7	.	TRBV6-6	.	CASSRKYEQYF	TGTGCCAGCAGCCGAAAGTACGAGCAGTACTTC
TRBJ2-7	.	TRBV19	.	CASSWVGGNEQYF	TGTGCCAGTAGTTGGGTAGGAGGGAACGAGCAGTACTTC
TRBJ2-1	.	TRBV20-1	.	CSATKNNEQFF	TGCAGTGCAACAAAAAACAATGAGCAGTTCTTC
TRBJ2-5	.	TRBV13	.	CASSRGSQETQYF	TGTGCCAGCAGCCGGGGGTCCCAAGAGACCCAGTACTTC
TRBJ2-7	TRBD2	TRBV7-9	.	CASSYRTSGTYEQYF	TGTGCCAGCAGCTATAGGACTAGCGGTACCTACGAGCAGTACTTC
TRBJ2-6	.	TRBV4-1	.	CASSQEGSGANVLTF	TGCGCCAGCAGCCAAGAAGGCTCTGGGGCCAACGTCCTGACTTTC
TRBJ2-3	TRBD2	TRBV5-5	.	CASSSSGRLTDTQYF	TGTGCCAGCAGTTCTAGCGGGAGGCTCACAGATACGCAGTATTTT
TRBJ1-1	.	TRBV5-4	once	CASSLDGGTRATEAFF	TGTGCCAGCAGCTTGGATGGGGGGACCAGGGCCACTGAAGCTTTCTTT
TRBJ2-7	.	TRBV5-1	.	CASSRAADLSDEQYF	TGCGCCAGCAGCCGGGCAGCAGACCTGTCCGACGAGCAGTACTTC
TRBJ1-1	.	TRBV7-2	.	CASSLGRGLGTEAFF	TGTGCCAGCAGCTTAGGGCGAGGGCTGGGCACTGAAGCTTTCTTT
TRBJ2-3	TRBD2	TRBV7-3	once	CASSRTSGTDTQYF	TGTGCCAGCAGCAGGACTAGCGGAACAGATACGCAGTATTTT
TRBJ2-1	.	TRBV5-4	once	CASSFAGANEQFF	TGTGCCAGCAGCTTTGCTGGGGCCAATGAGCAGTTCTTC
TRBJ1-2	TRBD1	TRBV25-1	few	CASSDGQEINYGYTF	TGTGCCAGCAGTGATGGACAGGAGATTAACTATGGCTACACCTTC
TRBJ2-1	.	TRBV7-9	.	CASSLYDRHNEQFF	TGTGCCAGCAGCTTATACGACAGGCACAATGAGCAGTTCTTC
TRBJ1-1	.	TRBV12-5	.	CASGYRVDRAEAFF	TGTGCTAGTGGCTATCGGGTAGATCGGGCTGAAGCTTTCTTT
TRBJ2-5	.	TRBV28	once	CASNQGQETQYF	TGTGCCAGCAACCAAGGGCAAGAGACCCAGTACTTC
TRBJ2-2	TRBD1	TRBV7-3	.	CASSLTGGADTGELFF	TGTGCCAGCAGCTTAACAGGGGGCGCGGACACCGGGGAGCTGTTTTTT
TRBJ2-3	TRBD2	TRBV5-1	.	CASSLNAGGPGDTQYF	TGCGCCAGCAGCTTGAATGCGGGAGGGCCAGGGGATACGCAGTATTTT
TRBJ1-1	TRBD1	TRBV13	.	CASSSYRGTEAFF	TGTGCCAGCAGCTCCTACAGGGGAACTGAAGCTTTCTTT
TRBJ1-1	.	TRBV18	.	CASSPGGGLQGEAFF	TGTGCCAGCTCACCGGGAGGTGGCTTACAGGGTGAAGCTTTCTTT
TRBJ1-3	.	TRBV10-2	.	CASKSDTRRLSGNTIYF	TGCGCCAGCAAATCTGACACCCGGAGACTCTCTGGAAACACCATATATTTT
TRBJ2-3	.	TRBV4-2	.	CASSQDIQGWEESTDTQYF	TGTGCCAGCAGCCAAGATATTCAGGGATGGGAGGAAAGCACAGATACGCAGTATTTT
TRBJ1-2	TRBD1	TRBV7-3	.	CASSSGQGDYGYTF	TGTGCCAGCAGCTCGGGACAGGGAGACTATGGCTACACCTTC
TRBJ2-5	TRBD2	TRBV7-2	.	CASSKAGVLVETQYF	TGTGCCAGCTCAAAAGCGGGAGTCTTAGTAGAGACCCAGTACTTC
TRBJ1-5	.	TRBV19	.	CASSIGGGRNQPQHF	TGTGCCAGTAGTATAGGGGGAGGACGCAATCAGCCCCAGCATTTT
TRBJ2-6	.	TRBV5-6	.	CASSPYGGANVLTF	TGTGCCAGCAGCCCCTATGGTGGGGCCAACGTCCTGACTTTC
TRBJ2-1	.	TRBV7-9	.	CASSLGDNEQFF	TGTGCCAGCAGCTTAGGTGACAATGAGCAGTTCTTC
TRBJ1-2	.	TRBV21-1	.	CASSKARPHGGYTF	TGTGCCAGCAGCAAAGCCCGACCCCACGGTGGCTACACCTTC
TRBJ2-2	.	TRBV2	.	CATLPSENTGELFF	TGTGCCACCCTCCCTAGCGAGAACACCGGGGAGCTGTTTTTT
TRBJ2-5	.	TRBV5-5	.	CASRAPGPQETQYF	TGTGCCAGCAGGGCACCGGGACCCCAAGAGACCCAGTACTTC
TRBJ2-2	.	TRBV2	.	CASSERPNTGELFF	TGTGCCAGCAGTGAACGCCCGAACACCGGGGAGCTGTTTTTT
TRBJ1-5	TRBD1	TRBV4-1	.	CASSQGDSYNQPQHF	TGCGCCAGCAGCCAGGGGGACAGCTACAATCAGCCCCAGCATTTT
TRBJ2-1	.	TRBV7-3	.	CASSSRPGDEQFF	TGTGCCAGCAGCTCGCGGCCGGGCGATGAGCAGTTCTTC
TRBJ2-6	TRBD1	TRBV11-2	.	CASSLGTGAGEGANVLTF	TGTGCCAGCAGCTTAGGGACAGGGGCCGGTGAGGGGGCCAACGTCCTGACTTTC